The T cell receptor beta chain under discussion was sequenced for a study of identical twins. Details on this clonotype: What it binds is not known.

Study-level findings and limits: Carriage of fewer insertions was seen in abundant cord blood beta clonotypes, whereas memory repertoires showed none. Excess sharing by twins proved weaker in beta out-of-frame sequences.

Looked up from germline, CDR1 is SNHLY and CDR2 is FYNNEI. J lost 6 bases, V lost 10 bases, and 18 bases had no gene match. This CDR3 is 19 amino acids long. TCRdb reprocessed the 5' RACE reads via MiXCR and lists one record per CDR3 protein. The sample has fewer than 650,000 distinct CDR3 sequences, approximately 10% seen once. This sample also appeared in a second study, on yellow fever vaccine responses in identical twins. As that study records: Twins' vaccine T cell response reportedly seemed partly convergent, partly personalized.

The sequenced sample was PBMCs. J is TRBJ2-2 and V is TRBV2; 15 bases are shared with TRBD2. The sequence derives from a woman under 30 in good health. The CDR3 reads CAICFPGTSGGRDSGELFF. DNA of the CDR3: TGTGCCATCTGTTTTCCCGGGACTAGCGGGGGGCGGGACTCCGGGGAGCTGTTTTTT.